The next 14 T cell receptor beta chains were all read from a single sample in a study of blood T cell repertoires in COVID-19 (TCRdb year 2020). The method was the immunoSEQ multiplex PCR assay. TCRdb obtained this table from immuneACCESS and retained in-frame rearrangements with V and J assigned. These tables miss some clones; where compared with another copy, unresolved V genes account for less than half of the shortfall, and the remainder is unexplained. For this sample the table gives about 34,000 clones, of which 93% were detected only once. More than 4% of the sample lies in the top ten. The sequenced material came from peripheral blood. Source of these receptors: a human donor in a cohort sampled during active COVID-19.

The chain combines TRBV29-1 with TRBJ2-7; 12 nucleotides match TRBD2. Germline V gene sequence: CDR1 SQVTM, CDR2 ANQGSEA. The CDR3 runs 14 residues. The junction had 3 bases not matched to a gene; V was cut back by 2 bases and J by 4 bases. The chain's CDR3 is CSVELAGGLYEQYF. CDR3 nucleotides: TGCAGCGTTGAACTAGCGGGAGGGCTATACGAGCAGTACTTC.

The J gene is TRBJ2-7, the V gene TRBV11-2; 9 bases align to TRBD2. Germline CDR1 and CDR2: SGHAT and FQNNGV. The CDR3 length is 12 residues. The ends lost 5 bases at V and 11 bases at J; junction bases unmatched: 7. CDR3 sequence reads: CASSHDEREEYF. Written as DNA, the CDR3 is TGTGCCAGCAGCCACGACGAGCGGGAGGAGTACTTC.

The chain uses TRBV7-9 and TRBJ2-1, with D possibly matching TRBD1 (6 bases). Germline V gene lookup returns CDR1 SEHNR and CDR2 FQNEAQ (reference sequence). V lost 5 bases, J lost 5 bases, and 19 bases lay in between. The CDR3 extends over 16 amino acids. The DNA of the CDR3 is TGTGCCAGCAGCCCAACGGGACATAGCACCAACAATGAGCAGTTCTTC. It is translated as CASSPTGHSTNNEQFF.

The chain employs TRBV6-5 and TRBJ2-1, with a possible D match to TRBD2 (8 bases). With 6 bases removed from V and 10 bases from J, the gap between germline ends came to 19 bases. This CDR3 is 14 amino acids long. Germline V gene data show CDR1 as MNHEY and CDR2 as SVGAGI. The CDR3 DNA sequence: TGTGCCAGCAGGACCTCGGGAGGGACAGACGAGCAGTTCTTC. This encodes CASRTSGGTDEQFF.

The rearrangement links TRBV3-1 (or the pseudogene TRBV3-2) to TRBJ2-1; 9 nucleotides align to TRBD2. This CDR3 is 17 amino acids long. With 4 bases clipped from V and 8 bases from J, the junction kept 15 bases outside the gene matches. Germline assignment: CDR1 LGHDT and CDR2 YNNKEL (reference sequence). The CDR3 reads CASSPLRRAGGLYEQFF. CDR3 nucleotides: TGTGCCAGCAGCCCCTTAAGAAGGGCGGGGGGGCTTTATGAGCAGTTCTTC.

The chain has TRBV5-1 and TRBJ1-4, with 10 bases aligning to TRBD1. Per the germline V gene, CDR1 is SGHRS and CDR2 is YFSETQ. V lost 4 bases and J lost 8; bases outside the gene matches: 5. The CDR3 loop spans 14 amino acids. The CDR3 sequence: CASSMDRGEEKLFF. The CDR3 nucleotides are TGCGCCAGCAGCATGGACAGGGGGGAGGAAAAACTGTTTTTT. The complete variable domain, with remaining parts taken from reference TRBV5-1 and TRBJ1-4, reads KAGVTQTPRYLIKTRGQQVTLSCSPISGHRSVSWYQQTPGQGLQFLFEYFSETQRNKGNFPGRFSGRQFSNSRSEMNVSTLELGDSALYLCASSMDRGEEKLFFGSGTQLSVL.

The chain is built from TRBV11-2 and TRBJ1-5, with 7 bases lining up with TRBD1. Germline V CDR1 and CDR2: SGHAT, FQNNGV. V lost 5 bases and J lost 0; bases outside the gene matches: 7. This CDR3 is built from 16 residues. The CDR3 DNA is TGTGCCAGCAGCCCTGGGACAGAAGATAGCAATCAGCCCCAGCATTTT. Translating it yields CASSPGTEDSNQPQHF. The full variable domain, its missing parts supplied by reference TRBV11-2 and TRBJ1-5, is EAGVAQSPRYKIIEKRQSVAFWCNPISGHATLYWYQQILGQGPKLLIQFQNNGVVDDSQLPKDRFSAERLKGVDSTLKIQPAKLEDSAVYLCASSPGTEDSNQPQHFGDGTRLSIL.

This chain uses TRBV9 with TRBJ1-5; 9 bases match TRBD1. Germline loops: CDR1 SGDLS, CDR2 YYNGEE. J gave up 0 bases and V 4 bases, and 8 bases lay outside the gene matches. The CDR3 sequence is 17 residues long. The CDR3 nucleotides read TGTGCCAGCAGCCCCGGACAGGGGATATATAGCAATCAGCCCCAGCATTTT. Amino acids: CASSPGQGIYSNQPQHF.

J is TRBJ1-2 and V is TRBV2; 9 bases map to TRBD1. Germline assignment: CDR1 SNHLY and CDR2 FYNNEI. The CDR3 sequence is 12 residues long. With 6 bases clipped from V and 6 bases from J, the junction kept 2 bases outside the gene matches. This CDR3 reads CASRDRGNGYTF. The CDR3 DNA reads TGTGCCAGCAGAGACAGGGGGAATGGCTACACCTTC. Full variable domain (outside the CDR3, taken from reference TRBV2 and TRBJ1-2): EPEVTQTPSHQVTQMGQEVILRCVPISNHLYFYWYRQILGQKVEFLVSFYNNEISEKSEIFDDQFSVERPDGSNFTLKIRSTKLEDSAMYFCASRDRGNGYTFGSGTRLTVV.

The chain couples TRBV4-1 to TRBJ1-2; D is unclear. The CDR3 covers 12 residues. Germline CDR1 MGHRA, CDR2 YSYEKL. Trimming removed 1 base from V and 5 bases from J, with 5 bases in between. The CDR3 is CASSQGTYGYTF. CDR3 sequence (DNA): TGCGCCAGCAGCCAAGGGACTTATGGCTACACCTTC.

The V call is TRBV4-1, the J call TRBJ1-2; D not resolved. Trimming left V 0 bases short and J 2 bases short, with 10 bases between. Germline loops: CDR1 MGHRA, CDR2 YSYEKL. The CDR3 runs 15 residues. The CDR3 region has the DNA TGCGCCAGCAGCCAAGATAGCTACCGCAACTATGGCTACACCTTC. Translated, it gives CASSQDSYRNYGYTF.

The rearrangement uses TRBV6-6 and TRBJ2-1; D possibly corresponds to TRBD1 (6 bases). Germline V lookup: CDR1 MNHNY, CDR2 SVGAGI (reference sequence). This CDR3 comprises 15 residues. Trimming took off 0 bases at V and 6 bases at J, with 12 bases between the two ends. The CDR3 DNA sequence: TGTGCCAGCAGTTACTCGAACAGGGTCGGCAATGAGCAGTTCTTC. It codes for CASSYSNRVGNEQFF.

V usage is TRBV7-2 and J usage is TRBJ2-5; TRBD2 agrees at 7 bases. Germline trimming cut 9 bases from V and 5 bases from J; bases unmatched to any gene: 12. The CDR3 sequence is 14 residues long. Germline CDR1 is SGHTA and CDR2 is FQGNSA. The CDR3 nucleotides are TGTGCCAGGGCCCGAGGCGGGAGTGGGGAGACCCAGTACTTC. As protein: CARARGGSGETQYF. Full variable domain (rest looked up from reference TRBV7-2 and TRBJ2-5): GAGVSQSPSNKVTEKGKDVELRCDPISGHTALYWYRQSLGQGLEFLIYFQGNSAPDKSGLPSDRFSAERTGGSVSTLTIQRTQQEDSAVYLCARARGGSGETQYFGPGTRLLVL.

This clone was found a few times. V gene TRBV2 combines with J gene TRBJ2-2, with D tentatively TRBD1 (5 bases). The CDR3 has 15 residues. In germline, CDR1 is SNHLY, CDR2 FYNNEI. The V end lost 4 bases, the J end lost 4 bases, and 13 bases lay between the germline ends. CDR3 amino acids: CASSADTPSTGELFF. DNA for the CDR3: TGTGCCAGCAGTGCGGACACGCCGAGCACCGGGGAGCTGTTTTTT.